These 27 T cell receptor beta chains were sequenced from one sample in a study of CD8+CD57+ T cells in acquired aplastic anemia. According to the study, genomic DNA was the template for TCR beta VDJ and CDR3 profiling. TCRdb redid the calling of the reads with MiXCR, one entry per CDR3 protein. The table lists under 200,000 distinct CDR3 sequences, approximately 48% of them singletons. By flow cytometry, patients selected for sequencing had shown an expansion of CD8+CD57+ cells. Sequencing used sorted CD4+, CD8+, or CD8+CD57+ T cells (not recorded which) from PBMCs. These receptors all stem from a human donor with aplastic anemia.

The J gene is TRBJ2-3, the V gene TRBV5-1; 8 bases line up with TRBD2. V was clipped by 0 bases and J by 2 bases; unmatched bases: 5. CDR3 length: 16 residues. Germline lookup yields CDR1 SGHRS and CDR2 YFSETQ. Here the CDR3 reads CASSLVPAGVTDTQYF. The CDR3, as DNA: TGCGCCAGCAGCTTGGTCCCAGCGGGGGTCACAGATACGCAGTATTTT.

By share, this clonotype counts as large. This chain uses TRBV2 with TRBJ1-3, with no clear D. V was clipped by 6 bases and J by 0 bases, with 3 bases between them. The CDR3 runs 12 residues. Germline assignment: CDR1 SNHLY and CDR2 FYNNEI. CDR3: CASRVSGNTIYF. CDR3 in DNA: TGTGCCAGCAGAGTCTCTGGAAACACCATATATTTT.

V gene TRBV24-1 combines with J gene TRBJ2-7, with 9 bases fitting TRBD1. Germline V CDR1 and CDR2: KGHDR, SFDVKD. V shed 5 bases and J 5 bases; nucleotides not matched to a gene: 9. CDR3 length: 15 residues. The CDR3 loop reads CATSGFRTGDNEQYF. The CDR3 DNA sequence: TGTGCCACCAGTGGGTTTAGGACAGGGGACAACGAGCAGTACTTC.

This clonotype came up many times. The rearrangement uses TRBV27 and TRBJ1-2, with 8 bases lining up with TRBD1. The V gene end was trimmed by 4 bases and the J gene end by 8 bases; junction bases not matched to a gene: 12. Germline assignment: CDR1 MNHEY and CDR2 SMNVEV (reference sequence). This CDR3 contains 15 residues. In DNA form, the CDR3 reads TGTGCCAGCAGTTCCCTCCCCACAGGGGGACGGGGCTACACCTTC. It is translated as CASSSLPTGGRGYTF.

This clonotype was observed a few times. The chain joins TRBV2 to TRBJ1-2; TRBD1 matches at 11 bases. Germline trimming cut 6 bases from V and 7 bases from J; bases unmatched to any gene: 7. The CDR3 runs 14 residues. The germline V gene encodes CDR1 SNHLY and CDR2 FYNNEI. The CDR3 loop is CASRPGQGASGYTF. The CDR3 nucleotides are TGTGCCAGCAGACCTGGACAGGGGGCATCTGGCTACACCTTC.

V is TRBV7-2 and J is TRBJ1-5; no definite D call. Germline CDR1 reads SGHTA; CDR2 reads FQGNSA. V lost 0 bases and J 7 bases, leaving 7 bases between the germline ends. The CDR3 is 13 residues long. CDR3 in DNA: TGTGCCAGCAGCTTAGCTAGGGAGCAGCCCCAGCATTTT. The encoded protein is CASSLAREQPQHF.

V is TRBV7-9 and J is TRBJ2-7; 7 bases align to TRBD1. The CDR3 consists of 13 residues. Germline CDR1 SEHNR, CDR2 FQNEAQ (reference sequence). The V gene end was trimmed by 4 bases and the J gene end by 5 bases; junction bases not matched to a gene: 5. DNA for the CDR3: TGTGCCAGCAGCTCACAGGGGTTCGACGAGCAGTACTTC. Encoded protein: CASSSQGFDEQYF.

The CDR3 loop is CASSAAGADTQYF. The CDR3 nucleotides are TGTGCCAGCAGCGCGGCAGGCGCAGATACGCAGTATTTT. V usage is TRBV7-8 and J usage is TRBJ2-3, with D unclear. CDR3 length: 13 residues. Germline V lookup: CDR1 SGHVS, CDR2 FQNEAQ. V lost 5 bases and J lost 4, with 10 bases in between.

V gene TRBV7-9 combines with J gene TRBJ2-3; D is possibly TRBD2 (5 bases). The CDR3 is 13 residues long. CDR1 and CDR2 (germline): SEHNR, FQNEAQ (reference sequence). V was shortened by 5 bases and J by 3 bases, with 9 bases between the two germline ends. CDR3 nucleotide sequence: TGTGCCAGCAGCCCCCTAGCTACAGATACGCAGTATTTT. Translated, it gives CASSPLATDTQYF.

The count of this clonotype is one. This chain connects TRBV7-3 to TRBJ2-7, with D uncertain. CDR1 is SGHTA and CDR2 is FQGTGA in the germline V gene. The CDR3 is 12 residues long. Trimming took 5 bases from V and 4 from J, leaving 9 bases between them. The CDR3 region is CASSPARYEQYF. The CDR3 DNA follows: TGTGCCAGCAGCCCCGCGAGATACGAGCAGTACTTC.

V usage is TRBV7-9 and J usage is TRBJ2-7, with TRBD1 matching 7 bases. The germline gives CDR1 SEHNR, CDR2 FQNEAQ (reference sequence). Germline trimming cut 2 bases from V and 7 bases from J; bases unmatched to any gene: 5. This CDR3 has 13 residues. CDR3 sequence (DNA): TGTGCCAGCAGCTTAACAGGGGTAGGGGAGCAGTACTTC. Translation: CASSLTGVGEQYF.

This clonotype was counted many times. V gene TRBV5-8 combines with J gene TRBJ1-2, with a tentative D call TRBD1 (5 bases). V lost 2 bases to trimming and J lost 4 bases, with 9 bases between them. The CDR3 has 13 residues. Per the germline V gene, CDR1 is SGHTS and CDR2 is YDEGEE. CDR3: CASSFLGTYGYTF. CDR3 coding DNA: TGTGCCAGCAGCTTTTTAGGGACCTATGGCTACACCTTC.

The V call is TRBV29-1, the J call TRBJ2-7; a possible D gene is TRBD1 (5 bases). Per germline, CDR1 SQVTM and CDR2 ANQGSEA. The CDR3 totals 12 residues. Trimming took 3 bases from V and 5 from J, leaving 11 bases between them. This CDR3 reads CSVEGQGHEQYF. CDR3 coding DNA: TGCAGCGTTGAGGGGCAGGGCCACGAGCAGTACTTC.

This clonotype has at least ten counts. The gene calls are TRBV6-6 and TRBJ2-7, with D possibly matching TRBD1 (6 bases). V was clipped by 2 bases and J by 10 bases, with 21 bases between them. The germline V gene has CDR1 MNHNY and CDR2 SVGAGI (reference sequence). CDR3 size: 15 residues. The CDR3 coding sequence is TGTGCCAGCAGTTACGCCTTGGGACAAGCTACGAACCAGTACTTC. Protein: CASSYALGQATNQYF.

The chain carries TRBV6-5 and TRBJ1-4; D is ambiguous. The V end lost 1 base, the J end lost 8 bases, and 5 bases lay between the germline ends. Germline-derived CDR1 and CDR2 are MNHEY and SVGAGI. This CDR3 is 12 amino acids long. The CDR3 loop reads CASSYLGEKLFF. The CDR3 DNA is TGTGCCAGCAGTTACTTAGGGGAAAAACTGTTTTTT.

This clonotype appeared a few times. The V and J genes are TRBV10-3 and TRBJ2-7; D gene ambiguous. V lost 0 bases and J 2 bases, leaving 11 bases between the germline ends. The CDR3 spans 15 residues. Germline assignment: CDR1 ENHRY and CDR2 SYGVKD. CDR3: CAISESIRTAYEQYF. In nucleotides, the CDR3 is TGTGCCATCAGTGAGTCAATTCGGACCGCCTACGAGCAGTACTTC.

In DNA form, the CDR3 reads TGTGCCAGCAGCTCCGGGACAGGGGTTTCTAACACTGAAGCTTTCTTT. It translates to CASSSGTGVSNTEAFF. This sequence joins TRBV5-6 and TRBJ1-1; 10 nucleotides match TRBD1. Germline values: CDR1 SGHDT, CDR2 YYEEEE. V lost 3 bases, J lost 2 bases, and 7 bases stayed unmatched. The CDR3 totals 16 residues.

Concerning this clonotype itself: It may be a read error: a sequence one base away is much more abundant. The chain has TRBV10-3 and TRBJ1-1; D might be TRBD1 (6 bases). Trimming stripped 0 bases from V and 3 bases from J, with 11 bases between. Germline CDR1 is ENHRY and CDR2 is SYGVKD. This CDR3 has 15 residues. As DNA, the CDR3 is TGTGCCATCAGTGAGTCTAGGGGGGCGGACACTGAAGCTTTCTTT. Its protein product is CAISESRGADTEAFF.

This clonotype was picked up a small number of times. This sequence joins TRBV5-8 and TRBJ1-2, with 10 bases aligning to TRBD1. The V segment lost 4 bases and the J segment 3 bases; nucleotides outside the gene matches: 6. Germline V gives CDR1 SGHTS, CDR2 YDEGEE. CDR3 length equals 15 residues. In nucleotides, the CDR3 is TGTGCCAGCAGCACAGTAGGACAGGGGGACTATGGCTACACCTTC. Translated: CASSTVGQGDYGYTF.

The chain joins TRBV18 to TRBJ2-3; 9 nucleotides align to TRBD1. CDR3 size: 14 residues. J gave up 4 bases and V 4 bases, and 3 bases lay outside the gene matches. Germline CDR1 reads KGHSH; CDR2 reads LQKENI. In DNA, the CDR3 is TGTGCCAGCTCACTACGGACAGGGGCAGATACGCAGTATTTT. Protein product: CASSLRTGADTQYF.

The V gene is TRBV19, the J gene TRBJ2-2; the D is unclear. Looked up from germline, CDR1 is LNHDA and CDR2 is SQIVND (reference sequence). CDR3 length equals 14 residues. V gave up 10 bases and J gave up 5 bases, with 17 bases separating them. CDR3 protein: CATRHVAATGELFF. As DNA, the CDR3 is TGTGCCACCCGTCACGTGGCGGCAACCGGGGAGCTGTTTTTT.

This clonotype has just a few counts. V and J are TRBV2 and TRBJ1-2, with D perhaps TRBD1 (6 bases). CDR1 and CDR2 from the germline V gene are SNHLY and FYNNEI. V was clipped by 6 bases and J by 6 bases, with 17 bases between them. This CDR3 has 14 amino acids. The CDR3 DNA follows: TGTGCCAGCAGCTTAGGCGTGGACAGTAATGGCTACACCTTC. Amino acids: CASSLGVDSNGYTF.

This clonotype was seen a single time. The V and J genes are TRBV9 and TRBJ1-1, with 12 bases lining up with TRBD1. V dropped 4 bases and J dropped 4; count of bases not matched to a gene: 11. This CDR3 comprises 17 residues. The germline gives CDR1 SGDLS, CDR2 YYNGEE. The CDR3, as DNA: TGTGCCAGCAGCCTTAACCGGGACAGGGGGCTGGGCACTGAAGCTTTCTTT. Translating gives CASSLNRDRGLGTEAFF. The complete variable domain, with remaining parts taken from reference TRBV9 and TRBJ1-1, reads DSGVTQTPKHLITATGQRVTLRCSPRSGDLSVYWYQQSLDQGLQFLIQYYNGEERAKGNILERFSAQQFPDLHSELNLSSLELGDSALYFCASSLNRDRGLGTEAFFGQGTRLTVV.

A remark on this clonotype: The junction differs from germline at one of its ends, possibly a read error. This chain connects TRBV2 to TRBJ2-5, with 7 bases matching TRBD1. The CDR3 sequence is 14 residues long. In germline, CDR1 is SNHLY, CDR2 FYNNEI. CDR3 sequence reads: CASRQLRGPEIQYF. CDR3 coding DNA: TGCGCCAGCAGACAGTTGAGGGGGCCGGAGATCCAGTACTTC.

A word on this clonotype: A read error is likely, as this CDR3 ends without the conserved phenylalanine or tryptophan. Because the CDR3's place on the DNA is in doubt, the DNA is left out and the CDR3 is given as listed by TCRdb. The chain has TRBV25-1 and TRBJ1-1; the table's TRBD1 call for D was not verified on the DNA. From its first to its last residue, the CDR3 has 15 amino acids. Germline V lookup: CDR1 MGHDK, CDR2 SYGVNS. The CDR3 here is CASSPRTLLNTEAFL.

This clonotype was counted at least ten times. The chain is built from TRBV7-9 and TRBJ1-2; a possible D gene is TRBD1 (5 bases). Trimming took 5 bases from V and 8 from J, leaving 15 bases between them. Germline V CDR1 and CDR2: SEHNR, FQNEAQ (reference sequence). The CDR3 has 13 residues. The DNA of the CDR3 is TGTGCCAGCAGCAGCGAGGGGACGGGGGGCTACACCTTC. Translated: CASSSEGTGGYTF.

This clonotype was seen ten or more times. CDR3 amino acids: CASRLRPNTGELFF. In DNA, the CDR3 is TGTGCCAGTAGACTTAGGCCGAACACCGGGGAGCTGTTTTTT. The J gene is TRBJ2-2, the V gene TRBV19; D is uncertain. Looked up from germline, CDR1 is LNHDA and CDR2 is SQIVND (reference sequence). CDR3 length equals 14 residues. Trimming stripped 6 bases from V and 0 bases from J, with 8 bases between.